Each of the 25 T cell receptor beta chains below was sequenced from the same sample in a study of blood T cells in healthy people across ages. Then a second PCR, running about 7 to 11 cycles, was carried out with a sample-barcoded 5' primer and a J-beta primer mix. TCRdb passed the 5' RACE reads through MiXCR, listing each CDR3 protein once. The repertoire consists of some 640,000 distinct CDR3 sequences, with about 30% occurring once and the leading ten covering 15% to 17%. The sample comprised blood. These receptor sequences come from an elderly woman in good health.

This clonotype showed up just a few times. This clone may be a read error of a much larger clone one base away. The chain carries TRBV3-1 and TRBJ2-3; possibly TRBD2 for D (6 bases). CDR1 LGHDT and CDR2 YNNKEL come from the germline V gene (reference sequence). V dropped 0 bases and J dropped 3 bases, with 13 bases sitting between them. The CDR3 has 16 amino acids. The CDR3 spells CASSQEGRGGTDTQYF. The CDR3 DNA is TGTGCCAGCAGCCAAGAGGGGCGGGGCGGAACAGATACGCAGTATTTT.

This clonotype was recorded a few times. The junction differs from germline at one of its ends, possibly a read error. The J gene is TRBJ2-4, the V gene TRBV4-2, with TRBD2 matching 10 bases. The length of the CDR3 is 19 residues. The germline V gene has CDR1 LGHNA and CDR2 YNFKEQ. The CDR3 DNA follows: TGTGCCAGCAGCCAGGATCGGACTAGCGGCCATAAGGAAGAAAACATTCGGTACTTC. It yields the protein CASSQDRTSGHKEENIRYF.

This clonotype was found many times. The chain uses TRBV20-1 and TRBJ1-2; D gene unclear. Germline V gene data show CDR1 as DFQATT and CDR2 as SNEGSKA (reference sequence). V lost 6 bases to trimming and J lost 3 bases, with 8 bases between them. The CDR3 is 11 residues long. The CDR3 DNA follows: TGCAGTGCCGAGGGCGACTATGGCTACACCTTC. As protein: CSAEGDYGYTF.

Of note for this clonotype: Possible read error: a much larger clone is one base away. The J gene is TRBJ2-5, the V gene TRBV18, with D unclear. CDR1 is KGHSH and CDR2 is LQKENI in the germline V gene. V shed 0 bases and J shed 11 bases, with 10 bases lying between them. CDR3 length equals 12 residues. CDR3 sequence (DNA): TGTGCCAGCTCACCACCCACGCGTGAGCAGTACTTC. This sequence encodes CASSPPTREQYF.

In this sample, this clonotype turned up a few times. This may stem from a read error, because a much larger clone lies one nucleotide away. This chain joins TRBV9 and TRBJ2-1, with 9 bases matching TRBD2. Germline CDR1 reads SGDLS; CDR2 reads YYNGEE. The trim removed 5 bases at V and 6 bases at J, leaving 6 bases unmatched. CDR3 length: 14 residues. The CDR3 here is CASSRAGGLNEQFF. The DNA for the CDR3 is TGTGCCAGCAGTAGAGCGGGGGGCCTCAATGAGCAGTTCTTC.

This clonotype was picked up many times. The rearrangement uses TRBV19 and TRBJ2-1; 9 bases line up with TRBD2. With 4 bases clipped from V and 5 bases from J, the junction kept 3 bases outside the gene matches. CDR1 LNHDA and CDR2 SQIVND come from the germline V gene (reference sequence). This CDR3 is built from 14 residues. The CDR3 bases are TGTGCCAGTAGTAGCGGGGGGGGCGACAATGAGCAGTTCTTC. Translated: CASSSGGGDNEQFF. Full variable domain (outside the CDR3, taken from reference TRBV19 and TRBJ2-1): DGGITQSPKYLFRKEGQNVTLSCEQNLNHDAMYWYRQDPGQGLRLIYYSQIVNDFQKGDIAEGYSVSREKKESFPLTVTSAQKNPTAFYLCASSSGGGDNEQFFGPGTRLTVL.

About this clonotype itself: One base away lies a much larger clone, so this may be a sequencing read error. The V gene is TRBV4-2, the J gene TRBJ1-5; tentative D call: TRBD1 (5 bases). The CDR3 extends over 13 amino acids. Germline V gene sequence: CDR1 LGHNA, CDR2 YNFKEQ. V gave up 0 bases and J gave up 12 bases, with 12 bases separating them. The DNA of the CDR3 is TGTGCCAGCAGCCAAGAGGCGGGGGAGGGCCAGCATTTT. Translated: CASSQEAGEGQHF.

The genes are TRBV7-9 and TRBJ2-5; no reliable D call. This CDR3 contains 13 residues. The V gene lost 5 bases and the J gene lost 1 base, with 8 bases spanning the gap. Germline values: CDR1 SEHNR, CDR2 FQNEAQ (reference sequence). This chain's CDR3 is CASSVAGQETQYF. The CDR3 nucleotides read TGTGCCAGCAGCGTTGCAGGCCAAGAGACCCAGTACTTC.

The chain is built from TRBV5-1 and TRBJ2-6; maybe TRBD1 (5 bases). The V gene lost 0 bases and the J gene lost 0 bases, with 16 bases spanning the gap. CDR1 and CDR2 (germline): SGHRS, YFSETQ. This CDR3 is built from 19 residues. The CDR3 sequence is CASSLDRQGFYSGANVLTF. CDR3 DNA sequence: TGCGCCAGCAGCTTGGACCGTCAGGGTTTTTACTCTGGGGCCAACGTCCTGACTTTC.

The chain joins TRBV3-1 to TRBJ1-3; TRBD1 might be the D (6 bases). CDR3 size: 16 residues. The germline CDR1 and CDR2 sequences are LGHDT and YNNKEL (reference sequence). V gave up 4 bases and J gave up 0 bases, with 13 bases separating them. Written as DNA, the CDR3 is TGTGCCAGCAGCCGACAGGAGGGGCTCTCTGGAAACACCATATATTTT. Residues: CASSRQEGLSGNTIYF.

Details on this clonotype: It may be a read error: a sequence one base away is much more abundant. V gene TRBV7-8 combines with J gene TRBJ2-1, with 11 bases that match TRBD2. The DNA end lines up better with TRBJ2-7; the J call may be wrong. CDR1 is SGHVS and CDR2 is FQNEAQ in the germline V gene. CDR3 size: 17 residues. As DNA, the CDR3 is TGTGCCAGCAGCTTAGGACTAGCGGGGATATCCTACAATGAGCAGTACTTC. Protein product: CASSLGLAGISYNEQYF.

The V and J genes are TRBV7-2 and TRBJ2-7; D perhaps matches TRBD1 (6 bases). V lost 5 bases and J lost 6, with 17 bases in between. The CDR3 runs 14 residues. Germline CDR1 reads SGHTA; CDR2 reads FQGNSA. DNA for the CDR3: TGTGCCAGCAGCCCTAGGGGGAACTTGGGCGAGCAGTACTTC. This codes for CASSPRGNLGEQYF.

The chain is built from TRBV20-1 and TRBJ1-4; D is undetermined. Germline V gene lookup returns CDR1 DFQATT and CDR2 SNEGSKA (reference sequence). The CDR3 covers 16 residues. With 6 bases removed from V and 0 bases from J, the gap between germline ends came to 17 bases. This CDR3 reads CSAGALQLATNEKLFF. The CDR3 nucleotides are TGCAGTGCCGGAGCATTACAGCTTGCAACTAATGAAAAACTGTTTTTT.

This clonotype was found many times. The CDR3 nucleotides read TGTGCCAGCCATCGACTAGCGGCCCACACAGATACGCAGTATTTT. Translation: CASHRLAAHTDTQYF. The chain joins TRBV12-3 or TRBV12-4 to TRBJ2-3; 9 nucleotides align to TRBD2. V lost 8 bases and J lost 2; bases outside the gene matches: 8. The CDR3 contains 15 residues.

As to this clonotype: This may be a read error, as it is one base from a much larger clone. This chain's CDR3 is CAGSYGSRDNEQFF. In DNA, the CDR3 is TGTGCCGGCAGTTACGGTTCCCGAGACAATGAGCAGTTCTTC. The chain joins TRBV6-6 to TRBJ2-1; D is uncertain. There are 14 residues in the CDR3. CDR1 is MNHNY and CDR2 is SVGAGI in the germline V gene (reference sequence).

The chain is built from TRBV4-2 and TRBJ1-2; unclear D gene. The CDR3 spans 20 residues. Trimming removed 1 base from V and 0 bases from J, with 24 bases in between. The germline V gene has CDR1 LGHNA and CDR2 YNFKEQ. The CDR3 sequence is CASSQARWEGASSPNYGYTF. Written as DNA, the CDR3 is TGTGCCAGCAGCCAAGCGAGGTGGGAGGGCGCTTCATCACCTAACTATGGCTACACCTTC.

This clonotype appeared many times. The chain recombines TRBV6-2 or TRBV6-3 with TRBJ2-1, with 8 bases fitting TRBD2. This CDR3 has 13 residues. Germline V CDR1 and CDR2: MNHEY, SVGEGT. The V segment lost 9 bases and the J segment 6 bases; nucleotides outside the gene matches: 7. This CDR3 reads CASLSGTSNEQFF. CDR3 nucleotides: TGTGCCAGTCTATCCGGGACTAGCAATGAGCAGTTCTTC.

J is TRBJ1-2 and V is TRBV28, with D possibly being TRBD1 (6 bases). Germline V gene data show CDR1 as MDHEN and CDR2 as SYDVKM. This CDR3 region has 11 residues. Trimming shortened V by 10 bases and J by 3 bases, and 9 bases separated the two germline ends. In nucleotides, the CDR3 is TGTGCCACGGAGGGGGACTATGGCTACACCTTC. This codes for CATEGDYGYTF.

This chain uses TRBV20-1 with TRBJ2-1, with D perhaps matching TRBD1 (6 bases). Trimming took off 2 bases at V and 1 base at J, with 9 bases between the two ends. This CDR3 has 14 amino acids. The V gene's germline CDR1 is DFQATT and CDR2 SNEGSKA (reference sequence). The CDR3 loop is CSARKTGSYNEQFF. CDR3 bases: TGCAGTGCTAGAAAGACAGGTTCCTACAATGAGCAGTTCTTC.

V usage is TRBV4-3 and J usage is TRBJ1-1; D remains unclear. This CDR3 comprises 14 residues. Trimming pared 2 bases from V and 5 bases from J, leaving 12 bases between. CDR1 and CDR2 from the germline V gene are LGHNA and YSLEER. CDR3 nucleotide sequence: TGCGCCAGCAGCCAACCCGGGCGGGTTACTGAAGCTTTCTTT. Protein product: CASSQPGRVTEAFF.

This chain uses TRBV6-1 with TRBJ2-5; TRBD2 matches 7 bases. The DNA matches TRBJ2-1 better at its end, which makes the J call doubtful. The germline gives CDR1 MNHNS, CDR2 SASEGT. This CDR3 contains 13 residues. The CDR3 sequence is CASMRQRGETQFF. The DNA for the CDR3 is TGTGCCAGCATGAGACAGCGGGGAGAGACCCAGTTCTTC.

The sample holds many counts of this clonotype. The CDR3 spells CASMRSPGTEAFF. The CDR3 bases are TGCGCCAGCATGCGATCCCCGGGAACTGAAGCTTTCTTT. The chain is built from TRBV5-1 and TRBJ1-1, with D unclear. V was pared by 6 bases and J by 5 bases, with 14 bases between. The CDR3 totals 13 residues. Germline CDR1 and CDR2: SGHRS and YFSETQ.

Many counts were recorded for this clonotype. The rearrangement joins TRBV7-6 to TRBJ2-3, with TRBD2 matching over 10 bases. The CDR3 is 16 amino acids. Germline trimming cut 3 bases from V and 0 bases from J; bases unmatched to any gene: 3. Germline CDR1 SGHVS, CDR2 FNYEAQ. In nucleotides, the CDR3 is TGTGCCAGCAGCTTGGGACTAGCGACTAGCACAGATACGCAGTATTTT. Amino acids: CASSLGLATSTDTQYF.

This clonotype was detected only a few times. The chain employs TRBV5-1 and TRBJ2-5; 9 bases match TRBD2. V shed 0 bases, J shed 2 bases, and the junction held 2 bases outside the gene matches. The CDR3 contains 15 residues. Germline loops: CDR1 SGHRS, CDR2 YFSETQ. The CDR3: CASSLGLAAQETQYF. The CDR3 nucleotides read TGCGCCAGCAGCTTGGGACTAGCGGCACAAGAGACCCAGTACTTC.

This clonotype has only a few counts. This chain uses TRBV28 with TRBJ1-1, with D perhaps matching TRBD1 (5 bases). The CDR3 sequence is 15 residues long. V shed 5 bases and J shed 1 base, with 14 bases lying between them. CDR1 and CDR2 from the germline V gene are MDHEN and SYDVKM. CDR3 DNA sequence: TGTGCCAGCAGTCAGCCGGGACTGCAGAACACTGAAGCTTTCTTT. Translating it yields CASSQPGLQNTEAFF.